This T cell receptor (beta chain) emerged from a study of cytomegalovirus exposure and HLA in healthy donors. Remarks on this clone: The antigen is undetermined.

CDR1 and CDR2 (germline): SGHNT, YYREEE (reference sequence). The junction had 4 bases not matched to a gene; V was cut back by 5 bases and J by 7 bases. The CDR3 loop spans 13 amino acids. Study-wide findings and caveats: In a later analysis, a genetic analysis reported fewer productive-TCR N-insertions in an Asian-associated ancestry cluster than the cohort average.

The primer mix had 60 Vbeta and 13 Jbeta primers. Produced via immunoSEQ multiplex PCR; TCRdb's table is partial and in-frame only. Found here are approximately 70,000 clones, around 76% of them singletons; the top ten hold around 6.3%. Material for sequencing was PBMCs. The sequence was obtained from a man aged 50 or older in good health and CMV-seronegative. This chain joins TRBV5-4 and TRBJ2-1; 9 nucleotides align to TRBD1. For the CDR3, the DNA is TGTGCCAGCAGTCGGACAGGGGTGAATGAGCAGTTCTTC. It specifies CASSRTGVNEQFF.